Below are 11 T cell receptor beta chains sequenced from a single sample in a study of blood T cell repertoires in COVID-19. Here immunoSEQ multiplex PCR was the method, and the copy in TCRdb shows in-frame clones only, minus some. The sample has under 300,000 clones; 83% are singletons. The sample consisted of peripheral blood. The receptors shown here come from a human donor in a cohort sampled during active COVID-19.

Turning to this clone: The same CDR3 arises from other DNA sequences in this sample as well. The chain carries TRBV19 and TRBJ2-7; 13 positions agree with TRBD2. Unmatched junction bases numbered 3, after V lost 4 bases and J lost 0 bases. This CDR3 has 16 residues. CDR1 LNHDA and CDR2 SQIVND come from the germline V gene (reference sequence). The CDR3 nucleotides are TGTGCCAGTAGTAGCCGGACTAGCGGGAGCTCCTACGAGCAGTACTTC. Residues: CASSSRTSGSSYEQYF.

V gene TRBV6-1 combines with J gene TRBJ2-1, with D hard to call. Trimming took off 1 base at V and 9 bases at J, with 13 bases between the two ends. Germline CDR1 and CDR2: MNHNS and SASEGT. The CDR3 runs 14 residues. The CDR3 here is CASSEGFGFSEQFF. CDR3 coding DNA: TGTGCCAGCAGTGAAGGTTTTGGCTTCAGTGAGCAGTTCTTC.

Written as DNA, the CDR3 is TGTGCCACCAGTTCTGGCGGGATAAACACCGGGGAGCTGTTTTTT. This gives the protein CATSSGGINTGELFF. The J gene is TRBJ2-2, the V gene TRBV24-1, with a tentative D call TRBD2 (6 bases). Trimming pared 6 bases from V and 2 bases from J, leaving 12 bases between. Per germline, CDR1 KGHDR and CDR2 SFDVKD. This CDR3 has 15 amino acids.

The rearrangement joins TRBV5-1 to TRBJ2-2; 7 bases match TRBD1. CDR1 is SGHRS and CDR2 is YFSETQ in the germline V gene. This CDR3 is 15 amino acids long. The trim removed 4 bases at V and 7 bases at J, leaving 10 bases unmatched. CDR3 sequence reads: CASSRETGKGGELFF. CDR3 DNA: TGCGCCAGCAGCAGGGAGACAGGGAAGGGCGGGGAGCTGTTTTTT.

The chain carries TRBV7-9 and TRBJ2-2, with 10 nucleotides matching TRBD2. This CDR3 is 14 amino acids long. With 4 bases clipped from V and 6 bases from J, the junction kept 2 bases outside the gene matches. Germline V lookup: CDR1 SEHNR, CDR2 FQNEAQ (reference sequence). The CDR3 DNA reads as TGTGCCAGCAGCTCCGGACTAGCGGCCGGGGAGCTGTTTTTT. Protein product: CASSSGLAAGELFF.

CDR3 coding DNA: TGTGCCACCAGTGATTCGGGACAGGGTCGAGGTAATGAGCAGTTCTTC. Translated, it gives CATSDSGQGRGNEQFF. The chain links TRBV24-1 to TRBJ2-1; 9 nucleotides agree with TRBD1. CDR3 length: 16 residues. After removal of 2 bases from V and 7 bases from J, the junction contained 8 bases not matched to a gene. The germline CDR1 and CDR2 sequences are KGHDR and SFDVKD.

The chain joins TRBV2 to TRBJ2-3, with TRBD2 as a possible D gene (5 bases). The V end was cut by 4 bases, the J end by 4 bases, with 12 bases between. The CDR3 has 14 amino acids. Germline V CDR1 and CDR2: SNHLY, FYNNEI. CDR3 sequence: CASSATTRADTQYF. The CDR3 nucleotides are TGTGCCAGCAGTGCCACTACGCGGGCAGATACGCAGTATTTT.

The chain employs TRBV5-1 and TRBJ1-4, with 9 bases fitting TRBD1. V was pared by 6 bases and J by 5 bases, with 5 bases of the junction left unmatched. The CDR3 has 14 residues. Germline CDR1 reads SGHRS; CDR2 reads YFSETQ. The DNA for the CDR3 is TGCGCCAGCAAAATTGGGACAGGGAATGAAAAACTGTTTTTT. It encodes CASKIGTGNEKLFF. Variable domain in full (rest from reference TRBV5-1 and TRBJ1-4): KAGVTQTPRYLIKTRGQQVTLSCSPISGHRSVSWYQQTPGQGLQFLFEYFSETQRNKGNFPGRFSGRQFSNSRSEMNVSTLELGDSALYLCASKIGTGNEKLFFGSGTQLSVL.

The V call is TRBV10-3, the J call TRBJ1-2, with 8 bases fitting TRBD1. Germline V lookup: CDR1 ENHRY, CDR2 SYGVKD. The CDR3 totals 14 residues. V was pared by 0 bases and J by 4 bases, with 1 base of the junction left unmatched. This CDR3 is CAISESGQAYGYTF. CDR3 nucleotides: TGTGCCATCAGTGAGTCGGGACAGGCCTATGGCTACACCTTC.

Here the CDR3 DNA reads TGTGCCAGCAGCTTAGTGGGACAGGGATTAGGTACGCAGTATTTT. Protein: CASSLVGQGLGTQYF. This sequence joins TRBV7-2 and TRBJ2-3; 9 positions agree with TRBD1. CDR1 and CDR2 from the germline V gene are SGHTA and FQGNSA. This CDR3 spans 15 amino acids. V shed 1 base, J shed 8 bases, and the junction held 7 bases outside the gene matches.

The CDR3 nucleotides read TGTGCCATCAGCACCTTTGGACAGGGGGACGAGCAGTACTTC. It translates to CAISTFGQGDEQYF. The chain joins TRBV10-3 to TRBJ2-7; TRBD1 agrees at 10 bases. V was clipped by 6 bases and J by 5 bases; unmatched bases: 7. The CDR3 consists of 14 residues. Per germline, CDR1 ENHRY and CDR2 SYGVKD.